The source of this TCR beta chain is a study of control samples from healthy donors and cancer patients. Repertoires were generated with immunoSEQ multiplex PCR, while TCRdb's copy carries only in-frame clones and drops some. The sample has about 170,000 clones; roughly 90% are singletons. V was trimmed by 0 bases and J by 2 bases, leaving 7 bases between them. This CDR3 comprises 15 residues. Per the germline V gene, CDR1 is SEHNR and CDR2 is FQNEAQ (reference sequence). The chain has TRBV7-9 and TRBJ2-2, with D hard to call. Specimen: blood. The sequence was obtained from a man aged 25 to 45 in good health. This chain's CDR3 is CASSLARQNTGELFF. CDR3 DNA sequence: TGTGCCAGCAGCTTAGCGAGGCAAAACACCGGGGAGCTGTTTTTT.